Listed below are T cell receptor beta chains from one sample, sequenced in a study of cytomegalovirus exposure and HLA in healthy donors. Clones were sequenced by immunoSEQ multiplex PCR, and TCRdb holds only the in-frame ones, with some missing. The sample has 65,000 to 90,000 clones; 80% to 90% are singletons. Material for sequencing was PBMCs. The receptors here all came from a woman between 18 and 29 years old in good health and CMV-seropositive. CDR3s include the opening cysteine and the closing phenylalanine or tryptophan.

CDR3 length	V gene	J gene	CDR3 protein
16	TRBV2	TRBJ1-5	CASRPNPGGEHQPQHF
14	TRBV7-3	TRBJ1-2	CASSPNEDYRGYTF
18	TRBV6-4	TRBJ2-2	CASTFGGLAGVNTGELFF
16	TRBV28	TRBJ2-3	CASSLYENRRTDTQYF
14	TRBV6-6	TRBJ1-4	CASSRRGANEKLFF
14	TRBV7-6	TRBJ2-3	CASSDGTGGDTQYF
14	TRBV9	TRBJ1-4	CASSVAATNEKLFF
13	TRBV4-2	TRBJ2-1	CASSQRQDNEQFF
14	TRBV19	TRBJ1-2	CASSIGRGAYGYTF
14	TRBV28	TRBJ1-2	CASSLGFGFEGYTF
15	TRBV28	TRBJ1-1	CASSLAGGGTTEAFF
14	TRBV19	TRBJ2-7	CASSEGLAGDEQYF
13	TRBV7-9	TRBJ1-1	CASSLVQNTEAFF
17	TRBV5-5	TRBJ2-4	CASSFYGTVGAKNIQYF
13	TRBV30	TRBJ1-2	CAWTHITGGGYTF
13	TRBV25-1	TRBJ1-1	CASSASPRTEAFF
15	TRBV6-1	TRBJ2-3	CASSVDRGYTDTQYF
16	TRBV6-6	TRBJ2-1	CASSQLGQSSYNEQFF
14	TRBV5-4	TRBJ1-1	CASSQANWNTEAFF
16	TRBV4-2	TRBJ2-7	CASSPRLAGGPYEQYF
16	TRBV10-3	TRBJ2-7	CAISESTGAVTYEQYF
16	TRBV4-1	NA	CASSQGKGQVPSEQYF
14	TRBV6-1	TRBJ2-1	CAIRREDKDNEQFF
13	TRBV7-2	TRBJ1-1	CASRTGGNTEAFF
13	TRBV4-3	TRBJ1-5	CASRKGYREPQHF
14	TRBV2	TRBJ2-7	CASRPTGMYYEQYF
12	TRBV28	TRBJ2-1	CASIQGRDEQFF
15	TRBV7-2	TRBJ2-3	CASSPWGLVTDTQYF
16	TRBV2	TRBJ1-1	CASSHPRLEGDTEAFF
16	TRBV7-2	TRBJ2-3	CASSPAVGGVTDTQYF
13	TRBV4-1	TRBJ2-3	CASSPLLADTQYF
14	TRBV7-6	TRBJ2-7	CASSPTDSYYEQYF
16	TRBV7-9	TRBJ2-2	CASSFDGGFDTGELFF
13	TRBV19	TRBJ1-1	CASSGLGGTEAFF
16	TRBV5-1	TRBJ1-3	CASSLAQTSSGNTIYF
14	TRBV29-1	TRBJ1-2	CSVLQGSLSYGYTF
13	TRBV7-9	TRBJ2-1	CASSSGGPDEQFF
17	TRBV29-1	TRBJ1-2	CSVAIVDTRRGSYGYTF
17	TRBV9	TRBJ2-1	CASSASLSFSSYNEQFF
15	TRBV9	TRBJ1-2	CASSPPTGTNYGYTF
17	TRBV4-2	TRBJ2-1	CASSQDPGGVLLNEQFF
14	TRBV4-3	TRBJ1-5	CASSQDRGEQPQHF
13	TRBV2	TRBJ1-5	CASRPSSNQPQHF
18	TRBV5-1	TRBJ2-1	CASSFPEGGGAGYNEQFF
12	TRBV4-1	TRBJ1-1	CASRASNTEAFF
17	TRBV4-1	TRBJ1-2	CASSRTGPPIILRGYTF
12	TRBV28	TRBJ1-2	CASSLEGDGYTF
15	TRBV6-1	TRBJ2-2	CASSSGTSYTGELFF